The present entry profiles one T cell receptor beta chain with its context. The table came from immunoSEQ multiplex PCR; TCRdb's copy has only in-frame clones and leaves some out. Here the sample spans 200,000 to 250,000 clones, approximately 90% being singletons. The participants were between about 18 and 90 years old and came from 24 US areas. Categorization into cohorts depended on clinical history that participants reported. The CDR3 is 15 residues long. Germline V gene lookup returns CDR1 SNHLY and CDR2 FYNNEI. With 2 bases removed from V and 0 bases from J, the gap between germline ends came to 10 bases. This specimen comes from a study of blood T cell repertoires in COVID-19. On the study more broadly: Sites across the United States, Italy and Spain contributed samples from acute and convalescent COVID-19.

The V and J genes are TRBV2 and TRBJ1-2, with unresolved D. The sequence was obtained from a woman in her thirties or forties with acute COVID-19. Sequenced input: PBMCs or T cells enriched from blood (not recorded which). CDR3 coding DNA: TGTGCCAGCAGTGAAATGAGGGTTCCTAACTATGGCTACACCTTC. This encodes CASSEMRVPNYGYTF.